This entry lists 13 T cell receptor beta chains sequenced from one sample in a study of blood T cell repertoires in COVID-19 (dated by TCRdb to about 2020). The receptor library was made with the immunoSEQ multiplex PCR assay. TCRdb holds this immuneACCESS table with in-frame rearrangements only. Some clones are missing; in checked studies, unresolved V genes explain under half, and the rest has no known cause. Recorded for this sample are 240,000 or so clones; approximately 90% of them occurred a single time. The top ten clonotypes cover 8% to 10% of the sample. Sequenced sample: PBMCs or T cells enriched from blood (not recorded which). The source is a middle-aged man who had recovered from COVID-19.

The rearrangement links TRBV6-6 to TRBJ2-7; the D gene is possibly TRBD1 (6 bases). CDR1 and CDR2 from the germline V gene are MNHNY and SVGAGI (reference sequence). This CDR3 has 15 residues. Trimming took off 7 bases at V and 0 bases at J, with 16 bases between the two ends. CDR3 region: CASKPVGGASYEQYF. CDR3 DNA: TGTGCCAGCAAACCGGTTGGGGGCGCCTCCTACGAGCAGTACTTC.

In DNA form, the CDR3 reads TGTGCCAGCAGTTACGTTATCACAGATACGCAGTATTTT. This codes for CASSYVITDTQYF. The rearrangement uses TRBV6-5 and TRBJ2-3, with unresolved D. CDR1 MNHEY and CDR2 SVGAGI come from the germline V gene. The CDR3 contains 13 residues. V lost 2 bases and J 2 bases, leaving 5 bases between the germline ends.

This chain uses TRBV3-1 (or the pseudogene TRBV3-2) with TRBJ1-2; D unresolved. The ends were cut back, 1 base at V and 6 bases at J, with 6 bases in the middle. Germline V gene data show CDR1 as LGHDT and CDR2 as YNNKEL (reference sequence). CDR3 size: 12 residues. CDR3 DNA sequence: TGTGCCAGCAGCCAAGTCGGGAATGGCTACACCTTC. Amino acid sequence: CASSQVGNGYTF.

V is TRBV7-2 and J is TRBJ2-7; a weak D match, TRBD2 (5 bases). The CDR3 is 16 residues long. CDR1 and CDR2 (germline): SGHTA, FQGNSA. Between the trimmed V and J ends, which lost 1 base and 0 bases, there was a span of 13 bases. The CDR3 DNA is TGTGCCAGCAGCTTAGTTTCTGGACTTGGCTCCTACGAGCAGTACTTC. Translated, it gives CASSLVSGLGSYEQYF. Complete variable domain (other parts from reference TRBV7-2 and TRBJ2-7): GAGVSQSPSNKVTEKGKDVELRCDPISGHTALYWYRQSLGQGLEFLIYFQGNSAPDKSGLPSDRFSAERTGGSVSTLTIQRTQQEDSAVYLCASSLVSGLGSYEQYFGPGTRLTVT.

The chain uses TRBV5-1 and TRBJ2-7; 7 bases match TRBD1. CDR1 and CDR2 from the germline V gene are SGHRS and YFSETQ. V shed 4 bases, J shed 0 bases, and the junction held 7 bases outside the gene matches. The CDR3 loop spans 15 amino acids. The CDR3 DNA follows: TGCGCCAGCAGCGACAGGGAACAAAGCTCCTACGAGCAGTACTTC. Protein product: CASSDREQSSYEQYF.

The J gene is TRBJ1-2, the V gene TRBV9; D not resolved. CDR1 is SGDLS, CDR2 YYNGEE, per germline. CDR3 length: 16 residues. The V end was cut by 0 bases, the J end by 4 bases, with 16 bases between. CDR3 amino acids: CASSVDGGPTFYGYTF. As DNA, the CDR3 is TGTGCCAGCAGCGTAGATGGCGGCCCCACTTTCTATGGCTACACCTTC.

The rearrangement uses TRBV2 and TRBJ2-7, with no clear D. CDR1 is SNHLY and CDR2 is FYNNEI in the germline V gene. The V and J ends lost 6 bases and 3 bases respectively, with 15 bases between them. CDR3 size: 14 residues. The chain's CDR3 is CASRANGGIYEQYF. Here the CDR3 DNA reads TGTGCCAGCAGAGCCAATGGCGGAATCTACGAGCAGTACTTC.

The table lists this clone with a count of one. The chain has TRBV5-8 and TRBJ2-5; 7 bases are shared with TRBD1. Germline V gene lookup returns CDR1 SGHTS and CDR2 YDEGEE. The CDR3 has 15 residues. The V segment lost 0 bases and the J segment 1 base; nucleotides outside the gene matches: 3. CDR3 in amino acids: CASSLGDRLQETQYF. The CDR3 DNA follows: TGTGCCAGCAGCTTGGGGGACAGACTCCAAGAGACCCAGTACTTC.

This chain links TRBV5-1 with TRBJ2-2; the match to TRBD1 covers 8 bases. This CDR3 has 17 residues. Germline CDR1 and CDR2: SGHRS and YFSETQ. J gave up 7 bases and V 0 bases, and 11 bases lay outside the gene matches. The CDR3 reads CASSLAQGQGRSGELFF. The CDR3 bases are TGCGCCAGCAGCTTGGCCCAAGGACAGGGTAGAAGCGGGGAGCTGTTTTTT.

The chain carries TRBV24-1 and TRBJ2-1; D may be TRBD1 (5 bases). Trimming left V 1 base short and J 13 bases short, with 16 bases between. CDR3 length: 14 amino acids. Germline V gives CDR1 KGHDR, CDR2 SFDVKD. The CDR3 sequence: CATSDFGQGFYQFF. The CDR3 nucleotides are TGTGCCACCAGTGATTTTGGCCAGGGATTCTATCAGTTCTTC.

The rearrangement uses TRBV19 and TRBJ1-2; no clear D. CDR1 is LNHDA, CDR2 SQIVND, per germline (reference sequence). The V gene lost 3 bases and the J gene lost 8 bases, with 19 bases spanning the gap. The CDR3 sequence is 15 residues long. The CDR3 reads CASSILGAAEIGYTF. Here the CDR3 DNA reads TGTGCCAGTAGTATCCTTGGTGCCGCTGAGATAGGCTACACCTTC.

The rearrangement uses TRBV7-6 and TRBJ2-7; TRBD1 aligns across 7 bases. Germline CDR1 and CDR2: SGHVS and FNYEAQ. This CDR3 comprises 14 residues. The V segment lost 5 bases and the J segment 5 bases; nucleotides outside the gene matches: 9. The CDR3 region is CASSPTGVVNEQYF. CDR3 sequence (DNA): TGTGCCAGCAGCCCAACAGGGGTTGTAAACGAGCAGTACTTC.

The V gene is TRBV11-2, the J gene TRBJ1-1; TRBD1 agrees at 10 bases. The CDR3 has 19 residues. J lost 4 bases, V lost 2 bases, and 16 bases had no gene match. The V gene's germline CDR1 is SGHAT and CDR2 FQNNGV. Here the CDR3 reads CASSLFGPAGQGRTTEAFF. In DNA form, the CDR3 reads TGTGCCAGCAGCTTATTTGGGCCCGCGGGACAGGGGCGCACCACTGAAGCTTTCTTT.